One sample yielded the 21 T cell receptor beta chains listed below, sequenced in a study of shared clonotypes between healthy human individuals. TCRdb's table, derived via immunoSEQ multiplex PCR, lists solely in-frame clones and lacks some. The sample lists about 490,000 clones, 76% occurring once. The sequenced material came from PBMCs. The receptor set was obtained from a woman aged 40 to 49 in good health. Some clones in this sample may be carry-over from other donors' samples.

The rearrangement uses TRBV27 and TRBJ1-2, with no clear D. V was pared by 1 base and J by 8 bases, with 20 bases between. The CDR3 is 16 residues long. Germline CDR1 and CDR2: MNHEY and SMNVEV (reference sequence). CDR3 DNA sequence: TGTGCCAGCAGTTTATTTCCCGGACGGGAGCGCGCCGGCTACACCTTC. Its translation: CASSLFPGRERAGYTF.

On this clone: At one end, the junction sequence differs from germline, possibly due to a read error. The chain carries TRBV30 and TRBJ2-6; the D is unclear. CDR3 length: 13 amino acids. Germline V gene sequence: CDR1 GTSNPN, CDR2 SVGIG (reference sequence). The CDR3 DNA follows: TGTGCCTGGAGTTTTGGTGGGGTCAACGTCCTGACCTTC. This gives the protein CAWSFGGVNVLTF.

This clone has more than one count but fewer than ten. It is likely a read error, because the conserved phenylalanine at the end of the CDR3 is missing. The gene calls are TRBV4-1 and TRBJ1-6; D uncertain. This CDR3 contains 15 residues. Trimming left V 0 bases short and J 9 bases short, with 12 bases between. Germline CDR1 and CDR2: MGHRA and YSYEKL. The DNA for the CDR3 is TGCGCCAGCAGCCAAGATCAGGCCGGCGCTTCACCCCTCCACTCT. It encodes CASSQDQAGASPLHS.

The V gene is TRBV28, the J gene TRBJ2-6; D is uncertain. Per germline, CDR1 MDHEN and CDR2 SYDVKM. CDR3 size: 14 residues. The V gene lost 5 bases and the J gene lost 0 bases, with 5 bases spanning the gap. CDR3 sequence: CASSESSGANVLTF. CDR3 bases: TGTGCCAGCAGTGAATCCTCTGGGGCCAACGTCCTGACTTTC.

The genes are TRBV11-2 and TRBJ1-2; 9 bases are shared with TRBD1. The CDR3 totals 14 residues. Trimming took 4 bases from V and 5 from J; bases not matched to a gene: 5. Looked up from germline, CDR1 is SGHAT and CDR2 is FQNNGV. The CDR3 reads CASSWTGDRYGYTF. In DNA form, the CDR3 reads TGTGCCAGCAGCTGGACAGGGGATAGGTATGGCTACACCTTC.

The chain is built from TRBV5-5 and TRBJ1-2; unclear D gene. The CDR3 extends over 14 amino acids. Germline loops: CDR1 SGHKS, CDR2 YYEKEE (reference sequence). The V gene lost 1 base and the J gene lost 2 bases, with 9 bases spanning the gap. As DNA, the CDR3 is TGTGCCAGCAGCTTGTATTACGGGAACTATGGCTACACCTTC. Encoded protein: CASSLYYGNYGYTF.

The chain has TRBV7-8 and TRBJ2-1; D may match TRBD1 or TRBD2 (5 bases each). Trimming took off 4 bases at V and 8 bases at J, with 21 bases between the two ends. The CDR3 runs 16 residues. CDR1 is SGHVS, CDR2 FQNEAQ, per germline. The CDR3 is CASSSRRDRHRDEQFF. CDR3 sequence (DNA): TGTGCCAGCAGCTCCCGCCGGGACCGCCATCGGGATGAGCAGTTCTTC.

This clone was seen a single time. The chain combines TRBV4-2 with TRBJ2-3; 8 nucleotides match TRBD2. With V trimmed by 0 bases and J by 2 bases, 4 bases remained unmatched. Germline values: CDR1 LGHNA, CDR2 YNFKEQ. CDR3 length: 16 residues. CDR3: CASSQDPAGATDTQYF. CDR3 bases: TGTGCCAGCAGCCAAGATCCAGCGGGAGCCACAGATACGCAGTATTTT.

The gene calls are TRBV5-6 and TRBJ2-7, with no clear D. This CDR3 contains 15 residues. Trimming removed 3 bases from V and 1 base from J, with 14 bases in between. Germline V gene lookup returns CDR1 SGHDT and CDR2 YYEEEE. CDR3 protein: CASSSSGSSSYEQYF. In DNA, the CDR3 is TGTGCCAGCAGCTCGTCCGGGTCCTCATCCTACGAGCAGTACTTC.

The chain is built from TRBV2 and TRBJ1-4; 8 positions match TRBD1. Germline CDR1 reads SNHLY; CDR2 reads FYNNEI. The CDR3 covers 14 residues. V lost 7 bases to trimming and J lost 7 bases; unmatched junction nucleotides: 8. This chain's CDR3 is CASTAGRGLEKLFF. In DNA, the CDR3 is TGTGCCAGCACGGCCGGCAGGGGGCTTGAAAAACTGTTTTTT.

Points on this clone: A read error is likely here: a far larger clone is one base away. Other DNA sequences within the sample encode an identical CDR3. The CDR3 is CASSLTSGSYNEQFF. The CDR3 DNA follows: TGTGCCAGCAGCCTGACTAGCGGGAGCTACAATGAGCAGTTCTTC. The chain uses TRBV11-2 and TRBJ2-1; 12 bases align to TRBD2. From germline, CDR1 is SGHAT and CDR2 FQNNGV. V shed 5 bases and J 3 bases; nucleotides not matched to a gene: 2. This CDR3 has 15 amino acids.

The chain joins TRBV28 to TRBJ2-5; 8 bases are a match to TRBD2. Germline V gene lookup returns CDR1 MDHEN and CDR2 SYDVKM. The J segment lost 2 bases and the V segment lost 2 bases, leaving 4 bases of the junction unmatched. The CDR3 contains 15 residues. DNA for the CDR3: TGTGCCAGCAGTTTAACTGGCGGGAGGCAAGAGACCCAGTACTTC. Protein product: CASSLTGGRQETQYF.

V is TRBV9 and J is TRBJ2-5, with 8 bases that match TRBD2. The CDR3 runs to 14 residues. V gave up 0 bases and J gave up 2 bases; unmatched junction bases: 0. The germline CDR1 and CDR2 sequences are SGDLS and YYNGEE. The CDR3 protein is CASSVGLAQETQYF. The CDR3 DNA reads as TGTGCCAGCAGCGTAGGACTAGCGCAAGAGACCCAGTACTTC.

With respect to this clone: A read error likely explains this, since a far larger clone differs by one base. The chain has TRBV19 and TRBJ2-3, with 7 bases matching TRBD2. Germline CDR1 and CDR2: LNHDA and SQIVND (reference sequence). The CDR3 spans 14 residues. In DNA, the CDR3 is TGTGCCAGCAGTCCGGCGGGAGCTGTAGATACGCAGTGTTTT. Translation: CASSPAGAVDTQCF.

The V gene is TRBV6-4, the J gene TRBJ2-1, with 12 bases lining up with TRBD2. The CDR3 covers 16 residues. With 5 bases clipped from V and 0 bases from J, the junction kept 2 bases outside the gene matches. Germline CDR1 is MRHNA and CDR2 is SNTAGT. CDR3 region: CASSKGLAGSYNEQFF. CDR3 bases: TGTGCCAGCAGTAAGGGACTAGCGGGCTCCTACAATGAGCAGTTCTTC.

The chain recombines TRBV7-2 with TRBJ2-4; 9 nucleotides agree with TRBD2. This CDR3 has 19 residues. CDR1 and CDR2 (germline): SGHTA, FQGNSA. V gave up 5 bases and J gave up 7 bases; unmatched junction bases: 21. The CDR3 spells CASSNDPERAGGARNIQYF. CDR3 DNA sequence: TGTGCCAGCAGCAACGACCCTGAGAGGGCGGGAGGGGCGAGGAACATTCAGTACTTC.

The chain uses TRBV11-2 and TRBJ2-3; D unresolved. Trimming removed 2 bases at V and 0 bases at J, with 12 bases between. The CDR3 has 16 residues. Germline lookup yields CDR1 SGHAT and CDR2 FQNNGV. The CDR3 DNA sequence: TGTGCCAGCAGCTTATGGGAAACATTGAGCACAGATACGCAGTATTTT. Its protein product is CASSLWETLSTDTQYF.

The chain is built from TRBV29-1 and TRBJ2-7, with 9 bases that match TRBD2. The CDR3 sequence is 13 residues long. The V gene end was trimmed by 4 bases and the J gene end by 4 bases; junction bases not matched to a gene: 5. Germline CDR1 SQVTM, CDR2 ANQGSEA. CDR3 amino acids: CSVARAGGYEQYF. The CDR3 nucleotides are TGCAGCGTTGCACGAGCGGGAGGATACGAGCAGTACTTC.

The DNA of the CDR3 is TGTGCCAGCAGTTACACCCCGCGGGAGCAGTTCTTC. Protein sequence: CASSYTPREQFF. V and J are TRBV6-6 and TRBJ2-1; D is undetermined. The CDR3 covers 12 residues. The V and J ends lost 2 bases and 10 bases respectively, with 9 bases between them. Germline V lookup: CDR1 MNHNY, CDR2 SVGAGI (reference sequence).

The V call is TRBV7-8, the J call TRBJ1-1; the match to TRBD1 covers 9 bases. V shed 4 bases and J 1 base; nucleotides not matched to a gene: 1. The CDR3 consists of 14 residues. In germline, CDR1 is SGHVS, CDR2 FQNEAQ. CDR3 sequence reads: CASSSTGGNTEAFF. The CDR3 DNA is TGTGCCAGCAGCTCGACAGGGGGGAACACTGAAGCTTTCTTT.

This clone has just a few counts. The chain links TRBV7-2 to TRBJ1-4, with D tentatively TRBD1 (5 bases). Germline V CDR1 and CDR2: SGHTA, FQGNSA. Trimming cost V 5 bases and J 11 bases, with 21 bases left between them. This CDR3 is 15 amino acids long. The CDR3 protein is CASSPRRQGLGKLFF. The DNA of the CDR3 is TGTGCCAGCAGCCCCCGGCGGCAGGGCCTAGGGAAACTGTTTTTT. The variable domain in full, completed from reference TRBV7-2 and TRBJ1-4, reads GAGVSQSPSNKVTEKGKDVELRCDPISGHTALYWYRQSLGQGLEFLIYFQGNSAPDKSGLPSDRFSAERTGGSVSTLTIQRTQQEDSAVYLCASSPRRQGLGKLFFGSGTQLSVL.